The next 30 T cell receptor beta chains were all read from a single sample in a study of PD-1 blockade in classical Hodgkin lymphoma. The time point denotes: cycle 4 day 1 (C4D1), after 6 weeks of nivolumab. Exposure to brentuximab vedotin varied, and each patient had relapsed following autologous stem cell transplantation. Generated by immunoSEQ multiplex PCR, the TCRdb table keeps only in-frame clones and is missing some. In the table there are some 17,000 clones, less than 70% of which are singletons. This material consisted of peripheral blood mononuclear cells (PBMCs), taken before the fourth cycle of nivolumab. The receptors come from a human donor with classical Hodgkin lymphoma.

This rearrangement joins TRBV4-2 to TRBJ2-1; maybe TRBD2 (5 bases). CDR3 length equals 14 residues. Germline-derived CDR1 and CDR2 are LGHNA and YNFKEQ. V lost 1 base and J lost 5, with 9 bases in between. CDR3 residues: CASSQVERNNEQFF. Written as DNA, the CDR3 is TGTGCCAGCAGCCAAGTGGAGCGGAACAATGAGCAGTTCTTC.

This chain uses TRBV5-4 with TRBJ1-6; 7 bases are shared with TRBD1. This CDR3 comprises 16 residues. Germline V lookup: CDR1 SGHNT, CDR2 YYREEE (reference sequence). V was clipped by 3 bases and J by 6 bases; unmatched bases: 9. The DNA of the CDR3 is TGTGCCAGCAGCTCCTCCACGGACAGGACTAATTCACCCCTCCACTTT. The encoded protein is CASSSSTDRTNSPLHF.

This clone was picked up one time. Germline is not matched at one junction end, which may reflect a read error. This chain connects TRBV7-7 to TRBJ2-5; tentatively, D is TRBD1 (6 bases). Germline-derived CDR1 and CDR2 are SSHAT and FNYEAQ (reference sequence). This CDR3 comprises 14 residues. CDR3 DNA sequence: TGTGCTAGCAGCCCAGGGACAAGGGGAGAGACCCAGTACTTC. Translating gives CASSPGTRGETQYF.

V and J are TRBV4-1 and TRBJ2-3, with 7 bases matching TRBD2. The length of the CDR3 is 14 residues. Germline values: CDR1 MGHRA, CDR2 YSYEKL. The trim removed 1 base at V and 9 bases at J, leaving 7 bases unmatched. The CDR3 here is CASSQVGREQTQYF. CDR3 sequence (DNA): TGCGCCAGCAGCCAAGTAGGGCGGGAGCAGACGCAGTATTTT.

Written as DNA, the CDR3 is TGTGCCAGCACCCCCGGGAGTGGGAGCTCCTACGAGCAGTACTTC. Amino acid sequence: CASTPGSGSSYEQYF. V usage is TRBV28 and J usage is TRBJ2-7; tentatively, D is TRBD2 (6 bases). The V end was cut by 7 bases, the J end by 0 bases, with 16 bases between. Germline V gene data show CDR1 as MDHEN and CDR2 as SYDVKM. The CDR3 sequence is 15 residues long.

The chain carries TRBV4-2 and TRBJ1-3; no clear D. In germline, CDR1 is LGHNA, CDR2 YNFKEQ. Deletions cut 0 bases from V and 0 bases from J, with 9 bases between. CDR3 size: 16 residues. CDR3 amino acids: CASSQDIPRSGNTIYF. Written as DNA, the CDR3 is TGTGCCAGCAGCCAAGATATCCCCCGCTCTGGAAACACCATATATTTT.

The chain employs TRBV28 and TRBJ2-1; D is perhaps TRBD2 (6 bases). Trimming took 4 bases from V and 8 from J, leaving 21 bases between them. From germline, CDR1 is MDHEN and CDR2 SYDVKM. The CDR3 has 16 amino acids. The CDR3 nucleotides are TGTGCCAGCAGTTGGCCGCGGCGGGATAATTTGGATGAGCAGTTCTTC. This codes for CASSWPRRDNLDEQFF.

As DNA, the CDR3 is TGTGCCAGCAGTTCCCCCGGACAGGGGATAAGGGCCCAGTACTTC. It specifies CASSSPGQGIRAQYF. The chain links TRBV6-5 to TRBJ2-5, with 9 positions matching TRBD1. The J segment lost 9 bases and the V segment lost 4 bases, leaving 12 bases of the junction unmatched. CDR1 is MNHEY, CDR2 SVGAGI, per germline. The CDR3 covers 15 residues.

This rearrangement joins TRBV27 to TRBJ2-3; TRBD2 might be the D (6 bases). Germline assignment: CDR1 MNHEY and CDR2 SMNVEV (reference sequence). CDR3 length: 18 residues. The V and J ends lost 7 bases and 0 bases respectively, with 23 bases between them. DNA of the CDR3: TGTGCCAGCAAATCCCTTTTTTCTAGCGCCTCTAGCACAGATACGCAGTATTTT. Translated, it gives CASKSLFSSASSTDTQYF.

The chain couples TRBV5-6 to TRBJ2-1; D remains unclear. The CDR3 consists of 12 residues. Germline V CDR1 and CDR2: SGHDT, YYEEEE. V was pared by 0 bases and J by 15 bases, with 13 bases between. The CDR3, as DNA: TGTGCCAGCAGCTTGGACCTCAGAACCCCGTTCTTC. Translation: CASSLDLRTPFF.

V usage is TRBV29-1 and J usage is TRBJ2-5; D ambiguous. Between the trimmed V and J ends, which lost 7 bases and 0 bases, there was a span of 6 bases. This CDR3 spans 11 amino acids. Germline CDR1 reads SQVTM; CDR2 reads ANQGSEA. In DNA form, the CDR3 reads TGCAGCGCCCGGTACCAAGAGACCCAGTACTTC. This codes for CSARYQETQYF.

CDR3 residues: CASRSLGLYNEQFF. The CDR3 coding sequence is TGTGCCAGCAGGAGTCTCGGACTATACAATGAGCAGTTCTTC. The J gene is TRBJ2-1, the V gene TRBV6-5, with D tentatively TRBD2 (6 bases). The CDR3 covers 14 residues. Germline V gene data show CDR1 as MNHEY and CDR2 as SVGAGI. Between the trimmed V and J ends, which lost 6 bases and 4 bases, there was a span of 13 bases.

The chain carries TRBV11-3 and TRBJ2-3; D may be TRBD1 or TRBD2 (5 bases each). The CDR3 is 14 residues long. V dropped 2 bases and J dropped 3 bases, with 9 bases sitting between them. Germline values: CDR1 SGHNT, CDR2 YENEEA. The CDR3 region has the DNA TGTGCCAGCAGCTTAATAGGGGAGACAGATACGCAGTATTTT. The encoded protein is CASSLIGETDTQYF.

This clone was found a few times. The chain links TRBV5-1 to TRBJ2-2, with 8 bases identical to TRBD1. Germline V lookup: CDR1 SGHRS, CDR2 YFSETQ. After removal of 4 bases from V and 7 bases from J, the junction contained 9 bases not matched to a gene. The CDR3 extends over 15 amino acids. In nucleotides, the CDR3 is TGCGCCAGCAGCCAACGGGGACAGGAAATCGGGGAGCTGTTTTTT. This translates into CASSQRGQEIGELFF.

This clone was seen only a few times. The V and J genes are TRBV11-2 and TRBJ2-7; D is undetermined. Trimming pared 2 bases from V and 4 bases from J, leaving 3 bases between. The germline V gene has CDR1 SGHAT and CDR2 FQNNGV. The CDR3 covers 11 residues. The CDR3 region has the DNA TGTGCCAGCAGCTTAACGTACGAGCAGTACTTC. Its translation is CASSLTYEQYF. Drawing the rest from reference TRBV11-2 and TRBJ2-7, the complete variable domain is EAGVAQSPRYKIIEKRQSVAFWCNPISGHATLYWYQQILGQGPKLLIQFQNNGVVDDSQLPKDRFSAERLKGVDSTLKIQPAKLEDSAVYLCASSLTYEQYFGPGTRLTVT.

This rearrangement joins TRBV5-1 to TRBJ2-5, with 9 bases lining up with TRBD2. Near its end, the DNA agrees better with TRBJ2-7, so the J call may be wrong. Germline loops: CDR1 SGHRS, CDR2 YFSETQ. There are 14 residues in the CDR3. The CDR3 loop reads CASSFRGRADEQYF. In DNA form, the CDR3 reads TGCGCCAGCAGCTTTCGCGGGAGGGCCGACGAGCAGTACTTC.

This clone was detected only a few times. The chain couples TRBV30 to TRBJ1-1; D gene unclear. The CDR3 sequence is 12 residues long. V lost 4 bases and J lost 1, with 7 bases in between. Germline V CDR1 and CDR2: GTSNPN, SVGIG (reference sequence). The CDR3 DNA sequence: TGTGCCTGGACCATAGGGAACACTGAAGCTTTCTTT. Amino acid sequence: CAWTIGNTEAFF.

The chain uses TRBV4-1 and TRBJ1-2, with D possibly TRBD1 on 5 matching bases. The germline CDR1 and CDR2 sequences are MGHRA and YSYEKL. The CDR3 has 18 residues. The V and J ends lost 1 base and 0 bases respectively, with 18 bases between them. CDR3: CASSQATGLRIANYGYTF. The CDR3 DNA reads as TGCGCCAGCAGCCAAGCCACGGGACTGAGAATAGCTAACTATGGCTACACCTTC.

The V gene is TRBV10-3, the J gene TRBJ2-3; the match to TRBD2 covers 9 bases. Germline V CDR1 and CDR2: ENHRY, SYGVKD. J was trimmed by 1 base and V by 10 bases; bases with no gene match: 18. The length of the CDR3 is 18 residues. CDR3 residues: CATAGEAGGPFGTDTQYF. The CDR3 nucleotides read TGTGCCACGGCGGGGGAAGCGGGAGGACCTTTTGGCACAGATACGCAGTATTTT.

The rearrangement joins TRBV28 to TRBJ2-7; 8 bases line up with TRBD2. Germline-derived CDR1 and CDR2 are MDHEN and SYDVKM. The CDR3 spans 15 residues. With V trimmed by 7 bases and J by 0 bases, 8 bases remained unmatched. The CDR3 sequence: CASTPAGGYSYEQYF. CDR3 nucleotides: TGTGCCAGCACTCCGGCGGGAGGTTACTCCTACGAGCAGTACTTC.

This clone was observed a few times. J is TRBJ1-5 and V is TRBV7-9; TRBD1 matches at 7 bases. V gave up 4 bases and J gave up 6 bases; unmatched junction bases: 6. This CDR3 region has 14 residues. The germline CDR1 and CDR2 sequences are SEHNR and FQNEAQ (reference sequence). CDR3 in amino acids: CASSSQGEGQPQHF. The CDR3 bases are TGTGCCAGCAGCTCGCAGGGGGAGGGTCAGCCCCAGCATTTT.

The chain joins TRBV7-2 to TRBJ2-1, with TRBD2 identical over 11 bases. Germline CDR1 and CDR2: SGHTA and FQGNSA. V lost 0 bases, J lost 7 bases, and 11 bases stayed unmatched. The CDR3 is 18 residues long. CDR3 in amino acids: CASSLAFGVAGGTNEQFF. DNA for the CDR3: TGTGCCAGCAGCTTAGCGTTTGGCGTAGCGGGAGGGACTAATGAGCAGTTCTTC.

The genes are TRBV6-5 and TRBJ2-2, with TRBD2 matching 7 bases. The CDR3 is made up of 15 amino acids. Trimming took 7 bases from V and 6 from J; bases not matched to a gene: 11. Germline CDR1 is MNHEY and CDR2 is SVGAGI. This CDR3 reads CASTGATSHPGELFF. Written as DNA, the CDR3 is TGTGCCAGCACCGGAGCGACTAGCCATCCCGGGGAGCTGTTTTTT.

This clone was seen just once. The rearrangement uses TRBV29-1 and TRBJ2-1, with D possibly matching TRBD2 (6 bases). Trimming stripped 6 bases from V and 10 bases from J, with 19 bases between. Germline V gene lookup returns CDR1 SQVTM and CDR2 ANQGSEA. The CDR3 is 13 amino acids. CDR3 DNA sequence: TGCAGCGTCGTAAGGGCCCAAGGAGGGGAGCAGTTCTTC. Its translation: CSVVRAQGGEQFF.

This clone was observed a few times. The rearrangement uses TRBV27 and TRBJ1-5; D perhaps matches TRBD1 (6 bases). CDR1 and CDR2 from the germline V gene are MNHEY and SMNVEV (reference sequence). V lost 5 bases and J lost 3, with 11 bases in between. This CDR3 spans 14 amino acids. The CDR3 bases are TGTGCCAGCAGTATCCGGGACACCAATCAGCCCCAGCATTTT. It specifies CASSIRDTNQPQHF.

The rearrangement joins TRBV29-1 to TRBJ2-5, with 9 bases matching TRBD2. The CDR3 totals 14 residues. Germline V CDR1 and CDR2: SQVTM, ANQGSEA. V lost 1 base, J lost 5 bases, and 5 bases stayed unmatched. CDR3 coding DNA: TGCAGCGTTGAAGGTCTAGCGGGGAGGGAGACCCAGTACTTC. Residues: CSVEGLAGRETQYF.

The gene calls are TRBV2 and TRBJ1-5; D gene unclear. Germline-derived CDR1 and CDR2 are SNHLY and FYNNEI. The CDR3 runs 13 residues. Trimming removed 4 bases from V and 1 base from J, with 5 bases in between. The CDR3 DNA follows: TGTGCCAGCAGTGGAGGAAGCAATCAGCCCCAGCATTTT. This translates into CASSGGSNQPQHF.

The CDR3 DNA follows: TGCGCCAGCAGGACCCTCAAGCGGGGAGTCACAGATACGCAGTATTTT. Its protein is CASRTLKRGVTDTQYF. The V gene is TRBV10-2, the J gene TRBJ2-3, with 7 bases fitting TRBD2. CDR1 and CDR2 from the germline V gene are WSHSY and SAAADI. Trimming removed 6 bases from V and 2 bases from J; junction bases left unmatched: 11. The CDR3 has 16 residues.

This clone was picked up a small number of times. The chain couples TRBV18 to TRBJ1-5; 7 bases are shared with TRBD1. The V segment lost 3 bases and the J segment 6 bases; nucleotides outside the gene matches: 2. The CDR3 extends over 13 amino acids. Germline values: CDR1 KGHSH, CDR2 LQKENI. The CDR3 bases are TGTGCCAGCTCACCGACAGGGTTTCAGCCCCAGCATTTT. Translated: CASSPTGFQPQHF. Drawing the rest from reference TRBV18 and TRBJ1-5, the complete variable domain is NAGVMQNPRHLVRRRGQEARLRCSPMKGHSHVYWYRQLPEEGLKFMVYLQKENIIDESGMPKERFSAEFPKEGPSILRIQQVVRGDSAAYFCASSPTGFQPQHFGDGTRLSIL.

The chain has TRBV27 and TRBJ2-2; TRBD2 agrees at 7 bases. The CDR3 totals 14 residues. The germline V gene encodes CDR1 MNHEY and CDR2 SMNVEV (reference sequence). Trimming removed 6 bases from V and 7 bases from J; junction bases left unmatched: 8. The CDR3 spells CASRRLAPDGELFF. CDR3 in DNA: TGTGCCAGCAGGCGACTAGCTCCTGACGGGGAGCTGTTTTTT.